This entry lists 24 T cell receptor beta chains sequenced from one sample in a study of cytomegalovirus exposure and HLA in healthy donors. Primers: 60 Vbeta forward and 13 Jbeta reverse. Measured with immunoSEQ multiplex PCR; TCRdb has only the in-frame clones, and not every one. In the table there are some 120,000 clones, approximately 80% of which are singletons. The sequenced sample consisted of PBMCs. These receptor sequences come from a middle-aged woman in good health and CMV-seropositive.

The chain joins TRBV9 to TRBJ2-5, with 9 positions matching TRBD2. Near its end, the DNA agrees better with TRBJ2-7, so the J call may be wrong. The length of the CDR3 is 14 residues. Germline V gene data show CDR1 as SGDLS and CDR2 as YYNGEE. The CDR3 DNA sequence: TGTGCCAGCAGCGAGACTAGCGGAGTTAGCGAGCAGTACTTC. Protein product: CASSETSGVSEQYF.

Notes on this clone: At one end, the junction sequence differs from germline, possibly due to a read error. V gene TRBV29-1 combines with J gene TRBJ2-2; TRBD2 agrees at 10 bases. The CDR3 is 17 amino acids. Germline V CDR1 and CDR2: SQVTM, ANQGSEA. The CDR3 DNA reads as TGCAGCGTTGAGAGCCTAGGGGGACTAGCGAACTCCGGGGAGCTGTTTTTT. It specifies CSVESLGGLANSGELFF.

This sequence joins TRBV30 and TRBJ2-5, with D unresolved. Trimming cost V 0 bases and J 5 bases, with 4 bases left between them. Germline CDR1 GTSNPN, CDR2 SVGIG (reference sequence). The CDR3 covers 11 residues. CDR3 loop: CAWSVHETQYF. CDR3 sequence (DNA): TGTGCCTGGAGTGTACACGAGACCCAGTACTTC.

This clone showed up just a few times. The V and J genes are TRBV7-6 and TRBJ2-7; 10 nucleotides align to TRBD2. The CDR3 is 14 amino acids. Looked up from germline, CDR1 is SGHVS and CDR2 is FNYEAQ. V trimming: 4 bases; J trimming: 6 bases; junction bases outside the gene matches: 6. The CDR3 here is CASSSSSGSSEQYF. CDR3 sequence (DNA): TGTGCCAGCAGCTCCTCTAGCGGGAGCAGCGAGCAGTACTTC.

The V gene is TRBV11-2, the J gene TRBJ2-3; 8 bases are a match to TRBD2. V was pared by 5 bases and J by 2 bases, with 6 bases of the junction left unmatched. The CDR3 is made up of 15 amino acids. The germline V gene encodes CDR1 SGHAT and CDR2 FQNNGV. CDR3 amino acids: CASSRAGVITDTQYF. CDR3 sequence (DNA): TGTGCCAGCAGCAGAGCGGGAGTTATCACAGATACGCAGTATTTT.

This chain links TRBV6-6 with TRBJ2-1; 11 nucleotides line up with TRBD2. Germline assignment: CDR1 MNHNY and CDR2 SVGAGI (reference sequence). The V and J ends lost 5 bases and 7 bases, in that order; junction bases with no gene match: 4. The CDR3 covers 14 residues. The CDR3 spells CASSRGTSGNEQFF. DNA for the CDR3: TGTGCCAGCAGTCGGGGGACTAGCGGAAATGAGCAGTTCTTC.

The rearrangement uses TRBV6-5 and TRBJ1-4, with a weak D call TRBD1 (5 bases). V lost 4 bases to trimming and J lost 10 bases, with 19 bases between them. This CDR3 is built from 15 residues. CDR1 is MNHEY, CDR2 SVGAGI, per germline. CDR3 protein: CASSFLRDSYGKLFF. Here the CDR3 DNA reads TGTGCCAGCAGTTTTCTCCGGGACTCCTACGGAAAACTGTTTTTT.

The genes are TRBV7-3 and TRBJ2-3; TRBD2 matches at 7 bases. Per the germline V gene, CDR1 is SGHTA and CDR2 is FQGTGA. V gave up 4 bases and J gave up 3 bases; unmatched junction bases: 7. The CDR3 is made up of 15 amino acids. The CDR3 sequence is CASSSAGLETDTQYF. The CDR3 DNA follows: TGTGCCAGCAGCTCAGCGGGACTTGAGACAGATACGCAGTATTTT.

The CDR3 DNA reads TGCGCCAGCACCCTTAGACAGGGCGACTATGGCTACACCTTC. Encoded protein: CASTLRQGDYGYTF. The genes are TRBV5-1 and TRBJ1-2; the match to TRBD1 covers 7 bases. This CDR3 contains 14 residues. Germline V gene sequence: CDR1 SGHRS, CDR2 YFSETQ. The trim removed 6 bases at V and 3 bases at J, leaving 8 bases unmatched.

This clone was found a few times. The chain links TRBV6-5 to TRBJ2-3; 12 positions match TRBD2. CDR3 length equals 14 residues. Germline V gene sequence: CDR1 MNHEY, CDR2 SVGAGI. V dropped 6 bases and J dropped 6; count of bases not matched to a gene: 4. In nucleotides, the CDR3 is TGTGCCAGCAGAACTAGCGGGAGGTCGGATACGCAGTATTTT. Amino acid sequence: CASRTSGRSDTQYF.

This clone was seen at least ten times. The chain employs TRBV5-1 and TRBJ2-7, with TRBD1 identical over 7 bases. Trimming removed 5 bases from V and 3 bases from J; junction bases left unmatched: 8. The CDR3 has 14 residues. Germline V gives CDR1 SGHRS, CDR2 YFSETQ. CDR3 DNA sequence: TGCGCCAGCAGTTCAGGGACAGCCCGCTACGAGCAGTACTTC. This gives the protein CASSSGTARYEQYF.

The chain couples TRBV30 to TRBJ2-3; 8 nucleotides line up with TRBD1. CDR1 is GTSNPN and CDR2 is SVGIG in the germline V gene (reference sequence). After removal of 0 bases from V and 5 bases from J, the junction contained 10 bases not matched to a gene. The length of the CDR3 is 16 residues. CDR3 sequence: CAWSVLARGQGDTQYF. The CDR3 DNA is TGTGCCTGGAGTGTACTAGCCAGGGGGCAGGGAGATACGCAGTATTTT.

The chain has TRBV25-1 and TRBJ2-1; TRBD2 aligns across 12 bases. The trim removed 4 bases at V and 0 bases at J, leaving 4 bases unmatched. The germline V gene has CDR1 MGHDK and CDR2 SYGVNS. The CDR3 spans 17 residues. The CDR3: CASSGLAGASSYNEQFF. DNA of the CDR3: TGTGCCAGCAGTGGACTAGCGGGAGCCTCCTCCTACAATGAGCAGTTCTTC.

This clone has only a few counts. CDR3 in amino acids: CASFPGSFSGNTIYF. In nucleotides, the CDR3 is TGTGCCAGCTTCCCCGGGAGCTTCTCTGGAAACACCATATATTTT. This rearrangement joins TRBV6-5 to TRBJ1-3; no firm D call. Per germline, CDR1 MNHEY and CDR2 SVGAGI. The V gene lost 8 bases and the J gene lost 0 bases, with 14 bases spanning the gap. The CDR3 runs 15 residues.

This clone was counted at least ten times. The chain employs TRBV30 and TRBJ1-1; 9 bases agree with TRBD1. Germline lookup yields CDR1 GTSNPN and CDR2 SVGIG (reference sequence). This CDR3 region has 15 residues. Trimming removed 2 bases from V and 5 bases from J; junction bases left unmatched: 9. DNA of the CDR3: TGTGCCTGGAGTCCCCGGGACAGGGTCGGAACTGAAGCTTTCTTT. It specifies CAWSPRDRVGTEAFF.

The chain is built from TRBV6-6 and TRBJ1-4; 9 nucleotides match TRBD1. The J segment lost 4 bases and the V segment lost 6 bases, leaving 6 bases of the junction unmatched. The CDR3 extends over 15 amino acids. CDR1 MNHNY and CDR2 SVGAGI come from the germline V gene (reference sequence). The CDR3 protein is CASRTQGALNEKLFF. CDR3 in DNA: TGTGCCAGCAGGACACAGGGGGCTCTTAATGAAAAACTGTTTTTT.

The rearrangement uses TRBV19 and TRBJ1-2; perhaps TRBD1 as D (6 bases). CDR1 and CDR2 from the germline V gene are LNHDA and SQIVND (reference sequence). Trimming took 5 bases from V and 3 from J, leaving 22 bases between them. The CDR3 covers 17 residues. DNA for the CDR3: TGTGCCAGTAGTTCTACCCCGGGACACCCCTCTGACTATGGCTACACCTTC. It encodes CASSSTPGHPSDYGYTF.

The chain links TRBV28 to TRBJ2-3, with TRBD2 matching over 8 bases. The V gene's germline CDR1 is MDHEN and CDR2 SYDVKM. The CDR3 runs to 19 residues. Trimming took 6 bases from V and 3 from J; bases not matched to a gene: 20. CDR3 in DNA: TGTGCCAGCAGCACATTTCGGACTAGCTCAATACGGGGTACAGATACGCAGTATTTT. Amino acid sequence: CASSTFRTSSIRGTDTQYF.

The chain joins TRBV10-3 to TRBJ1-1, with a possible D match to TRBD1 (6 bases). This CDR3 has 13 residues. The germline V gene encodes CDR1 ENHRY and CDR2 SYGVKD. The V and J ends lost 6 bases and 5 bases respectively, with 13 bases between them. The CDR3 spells CAIRLDRTTEAFF. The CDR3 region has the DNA TGTGCCATCAGACTCGACAGGACTACTGAAGCTTTCTTT.

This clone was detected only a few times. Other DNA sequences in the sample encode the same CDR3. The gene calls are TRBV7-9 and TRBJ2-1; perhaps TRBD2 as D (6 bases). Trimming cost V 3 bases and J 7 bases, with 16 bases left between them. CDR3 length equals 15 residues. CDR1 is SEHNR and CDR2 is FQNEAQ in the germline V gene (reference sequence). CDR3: CASSFSGLPSNEQFF. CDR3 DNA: TGTGCCAGCAGCTTTTCAGGACTACCCTCTAATGAGCAGTTCTTC.

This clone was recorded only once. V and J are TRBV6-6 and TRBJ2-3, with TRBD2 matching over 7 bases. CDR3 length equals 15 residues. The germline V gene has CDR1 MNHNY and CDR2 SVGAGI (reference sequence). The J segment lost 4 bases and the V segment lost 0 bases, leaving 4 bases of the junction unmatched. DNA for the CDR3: TGTGCCAGCAGTTACTCTGCGGGAGCGGCAGATACGCAGTATTTT. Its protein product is CASSYSAGAADTQYF.

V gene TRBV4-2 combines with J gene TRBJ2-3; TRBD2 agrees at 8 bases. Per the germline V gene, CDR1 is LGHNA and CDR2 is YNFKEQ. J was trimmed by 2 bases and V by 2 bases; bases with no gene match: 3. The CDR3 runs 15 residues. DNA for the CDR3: TGTGCCAGCAGCCAATCGGGGGGGACCACAGATACGCAGTATTTT. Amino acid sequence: CASSQSGGTTDTQYF.

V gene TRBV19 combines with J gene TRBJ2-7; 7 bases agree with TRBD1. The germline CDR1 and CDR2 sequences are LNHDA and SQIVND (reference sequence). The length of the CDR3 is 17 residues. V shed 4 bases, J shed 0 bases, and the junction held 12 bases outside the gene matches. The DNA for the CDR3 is TGTGCCAGTAGTACCGGACAGGCTCTCAACAGCTCCTACGAGCAGTACTTC. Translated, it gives CASSTGQALNSSYEQYF.

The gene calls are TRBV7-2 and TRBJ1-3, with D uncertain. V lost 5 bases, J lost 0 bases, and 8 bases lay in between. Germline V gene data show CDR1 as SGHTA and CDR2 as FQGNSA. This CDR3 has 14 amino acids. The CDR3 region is CASSTTSSGNTIYF. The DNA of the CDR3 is TGTGCCAGCAGCACCACAAGCTCTGGAAACACCATATATTTT.